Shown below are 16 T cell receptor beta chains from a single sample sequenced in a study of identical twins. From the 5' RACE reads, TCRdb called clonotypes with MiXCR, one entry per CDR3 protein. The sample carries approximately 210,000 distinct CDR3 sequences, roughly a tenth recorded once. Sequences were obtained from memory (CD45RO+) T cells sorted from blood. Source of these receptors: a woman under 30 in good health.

The DNA for the CDR3 is TGTGCCAGCAGTCGGATATTAGGCTATGGCTACACCTTC. Protein product: CASSRILGYGYTF. The genes are TRBV7-2 and TRBJ1-2; D is undetermined. The germline V gene has CDR1 SGHTA and CDR2 FQGNSA. V gave up 6 bases and J gave up 4 bases, with 12 bases separating them. The CDR3 contains 13 residues.

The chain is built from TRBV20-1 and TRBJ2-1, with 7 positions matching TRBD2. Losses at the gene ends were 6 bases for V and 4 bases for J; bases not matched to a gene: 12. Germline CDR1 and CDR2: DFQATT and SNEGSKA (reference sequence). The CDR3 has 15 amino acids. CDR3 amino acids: CSAHTTSVAYNEQFF. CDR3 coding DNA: TGCAGTGCCCACACCACTAGCGTTGCTTACAATGAGCAGTTCTTC.

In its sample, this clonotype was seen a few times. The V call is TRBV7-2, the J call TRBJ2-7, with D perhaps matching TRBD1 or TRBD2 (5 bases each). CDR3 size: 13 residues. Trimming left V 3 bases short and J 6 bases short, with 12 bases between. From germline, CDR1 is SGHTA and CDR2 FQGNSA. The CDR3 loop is CASSFTSGTEQYF. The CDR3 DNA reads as TGTGCCAGCAGCTTCACCTCGGGGACCGAGCAGTACTTC.

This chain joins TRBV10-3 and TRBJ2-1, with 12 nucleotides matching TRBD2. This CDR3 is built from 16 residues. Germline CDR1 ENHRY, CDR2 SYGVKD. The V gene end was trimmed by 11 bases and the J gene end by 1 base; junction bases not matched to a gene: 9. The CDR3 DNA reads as TGTGCCCTCCGCCCTGGGACTAGCGGGTCCTACAATGAGCAGTTCTTC. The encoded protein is CALRPGTSGSYNEQFF.

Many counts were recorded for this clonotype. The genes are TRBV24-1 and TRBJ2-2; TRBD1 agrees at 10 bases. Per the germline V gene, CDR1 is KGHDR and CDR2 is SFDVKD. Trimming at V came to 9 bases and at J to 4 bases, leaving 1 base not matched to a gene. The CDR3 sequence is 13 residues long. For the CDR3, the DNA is TGTGCCACCGGGACAGGGGCCACCGGGGAGCTGTTTTTT. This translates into CATGTGATGELFF.

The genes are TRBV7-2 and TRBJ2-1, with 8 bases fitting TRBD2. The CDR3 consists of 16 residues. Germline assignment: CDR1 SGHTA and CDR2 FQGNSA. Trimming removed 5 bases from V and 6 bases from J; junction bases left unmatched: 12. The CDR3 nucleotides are TGTGCCAGCAGCCCCAGCCCCAGCGGGAGAGTCAATGAGCAGTTCTTC. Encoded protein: CASSPSPSGRVNEQFF.

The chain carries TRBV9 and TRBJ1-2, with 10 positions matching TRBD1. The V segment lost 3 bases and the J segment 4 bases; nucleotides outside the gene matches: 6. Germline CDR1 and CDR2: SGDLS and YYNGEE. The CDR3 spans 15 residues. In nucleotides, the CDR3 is TGTGCCAGCAGCGCCTCGGGACAGGGGCCCTATGGCTACACCTTC. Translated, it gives CASSASGQGPYGYTF.

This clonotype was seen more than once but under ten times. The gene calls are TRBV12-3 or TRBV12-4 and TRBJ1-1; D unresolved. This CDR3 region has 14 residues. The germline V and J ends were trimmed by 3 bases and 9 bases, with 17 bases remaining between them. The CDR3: CASSLRQFESQAFF. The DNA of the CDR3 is TGTGCCAGCAGTTTGAGGCAGTTCGAATCACAAGCTTTCTTT.

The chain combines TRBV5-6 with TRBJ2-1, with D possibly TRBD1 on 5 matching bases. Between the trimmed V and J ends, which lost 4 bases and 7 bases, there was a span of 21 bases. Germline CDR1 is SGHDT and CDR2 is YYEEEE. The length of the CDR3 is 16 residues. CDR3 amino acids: CASSPPLGAARNEQFF. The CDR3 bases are TGTGCCAGCAGCCCCCCTTTAGGGGCAGCCCGAAATGAGCAGTTCTTC.

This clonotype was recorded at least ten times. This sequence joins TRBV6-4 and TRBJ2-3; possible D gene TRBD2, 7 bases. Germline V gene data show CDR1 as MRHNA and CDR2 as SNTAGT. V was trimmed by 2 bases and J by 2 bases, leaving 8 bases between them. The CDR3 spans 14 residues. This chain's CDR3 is CASSDGGATDTQYF. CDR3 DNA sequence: TGTGCCAGCAGTGACGGGGGGGCCACAGATACGCAGTATTTT.

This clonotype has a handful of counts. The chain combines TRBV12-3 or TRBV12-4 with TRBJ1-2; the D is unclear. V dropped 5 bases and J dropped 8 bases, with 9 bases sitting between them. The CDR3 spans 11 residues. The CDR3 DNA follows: TGTGCCAGCAGTATGGGTTTGGGCTACACCTTC. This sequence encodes CASSMGLGYTF.

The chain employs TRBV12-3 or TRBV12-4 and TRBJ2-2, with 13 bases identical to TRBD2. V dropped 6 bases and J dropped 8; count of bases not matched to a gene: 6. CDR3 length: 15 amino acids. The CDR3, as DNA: TGTGCCAGCAGCCGGACTAGCGGGAGTGGTGGGGAGCTGTTTTTT. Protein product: CASSRTSGSGGELFF.

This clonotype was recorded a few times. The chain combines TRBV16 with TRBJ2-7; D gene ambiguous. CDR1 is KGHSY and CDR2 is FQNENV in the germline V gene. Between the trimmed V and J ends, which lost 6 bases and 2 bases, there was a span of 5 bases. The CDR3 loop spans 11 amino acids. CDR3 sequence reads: CASSATYEQYF. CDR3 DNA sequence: TGTGCCAGCAGTGCGACCTACGAGCAGTACTTC.

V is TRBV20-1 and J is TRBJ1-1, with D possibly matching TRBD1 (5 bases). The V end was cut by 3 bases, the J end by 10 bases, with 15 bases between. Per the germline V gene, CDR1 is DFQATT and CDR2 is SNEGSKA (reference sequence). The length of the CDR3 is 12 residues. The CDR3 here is CSARTTVRPAFF. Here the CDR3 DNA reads TGCAGTGCTAGGACGACAGTCCGGCCAGCTTTCTTT.

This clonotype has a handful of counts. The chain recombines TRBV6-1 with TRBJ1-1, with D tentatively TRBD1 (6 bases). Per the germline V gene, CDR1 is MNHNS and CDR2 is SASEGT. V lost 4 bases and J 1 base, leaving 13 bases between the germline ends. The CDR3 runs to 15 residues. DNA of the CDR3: TGTGCCAGCAGTGGTGGCCAGGGGAGGAACACTGAAGCTTTCTTT. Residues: CASSGGQGRNTEAFF.

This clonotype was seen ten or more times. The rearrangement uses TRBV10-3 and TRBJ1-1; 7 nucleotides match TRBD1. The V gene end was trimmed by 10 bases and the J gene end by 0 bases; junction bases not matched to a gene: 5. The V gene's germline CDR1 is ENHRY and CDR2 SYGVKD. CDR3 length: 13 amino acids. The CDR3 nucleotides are TGTGCCAGCAGACAGGGCCTGAACACTGAAGCTTTCTTT. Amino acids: CASRQGLNTEAFF.